This T cell receptor beta chain is drawn from a study of T cells in Graves' hyperthyroidism and ophthalmopathy. Amplification targeted TCR beta CDR3 regions from RNA transcripts. First-round RT-PCR targeting the TCR CDR3 was performed with the HTBI primer set. One entry per CDR3 protein, called by TCRdb with MiXCR from the multiplex PCR reads. The data contain under 650,000 distinct CDR3 sequences, around 15% of them singletons. Stable disease denoted Graves' hyperthyroidism without ophthalmopathy progression within 18 months. With regard to this clonotype: Its antigen is currently unknown.

Broader study findings: Ophthalmopathy and stable hyperthyroidism were separated by a 13 V-J model.

V shed 2 bases, J shed 5 bases, and the junction held 12 bases outside the gene matches. In germline, CDR1 is DFQATT, CDR2 SNEGSKA (reference sequence). The CDR3 is 15 residues long. The receptor's source is a woman aged 25 to 45 with Graves' hyperthyroidism. The rearrangement links TRBV20-1 to TRBJ2-7; 7 bases agree with TRBD1. The sequenced sample was blood. CDR3 residues: CSARMLETGNHEQYF. Written as DNA, the CDR3 is TGCAGTGCTAGAATGCTGGAGACAGGGAACCACGAGCAGTACTTC.